This T cell receptor beta chain derives from a study of blood T cells in healthy people across ages. V trimming: 0 bases; J trimming: 2 bases; junction bases outside the gene matches: 4. CDR1 is SGHRS and CDR2 is YFSETQ in the germline V gene. This CDR3 has 16 amino acids. Alongside a J-beta primer mix, a sample-barcoded 5' primer served in a second PCR lasting about 7 to 12 cycles. TCRdb recomputed calls from the 5' RACE reads with MiXCR, one row per CDR3 protein. The table has 650,000 to 700,000 distinct CDR3 sequences, more than 45% seen once. This receptor was identified in a woman older than 75 in good health. The sequenced sample was blood. The chain carries TRBV5-1 and TRBJ2-5; 10 positions agree with TRBD1. Written as DNA, the CDR3 is TGCGCCAGCAGCTTGGCGGGACAGGGGAGGCAAGAGACCCAGTACTTC. Protein sequence: CASSLAGQGRQETQYF. Based on the CDR3 plus reference TRBV5-1 and TRBJ2-5, the full variable domain is KAGVTQTPRYLIKTRGQQVTLSCSPISGHRSVSWYQQTPGQGLQFLFEYFSETQRNKGNFPGRFSGRQFSNSRSEMNVSTLELGDSALYLCASSLAGQGRQETQYFGPGTRLLVL.